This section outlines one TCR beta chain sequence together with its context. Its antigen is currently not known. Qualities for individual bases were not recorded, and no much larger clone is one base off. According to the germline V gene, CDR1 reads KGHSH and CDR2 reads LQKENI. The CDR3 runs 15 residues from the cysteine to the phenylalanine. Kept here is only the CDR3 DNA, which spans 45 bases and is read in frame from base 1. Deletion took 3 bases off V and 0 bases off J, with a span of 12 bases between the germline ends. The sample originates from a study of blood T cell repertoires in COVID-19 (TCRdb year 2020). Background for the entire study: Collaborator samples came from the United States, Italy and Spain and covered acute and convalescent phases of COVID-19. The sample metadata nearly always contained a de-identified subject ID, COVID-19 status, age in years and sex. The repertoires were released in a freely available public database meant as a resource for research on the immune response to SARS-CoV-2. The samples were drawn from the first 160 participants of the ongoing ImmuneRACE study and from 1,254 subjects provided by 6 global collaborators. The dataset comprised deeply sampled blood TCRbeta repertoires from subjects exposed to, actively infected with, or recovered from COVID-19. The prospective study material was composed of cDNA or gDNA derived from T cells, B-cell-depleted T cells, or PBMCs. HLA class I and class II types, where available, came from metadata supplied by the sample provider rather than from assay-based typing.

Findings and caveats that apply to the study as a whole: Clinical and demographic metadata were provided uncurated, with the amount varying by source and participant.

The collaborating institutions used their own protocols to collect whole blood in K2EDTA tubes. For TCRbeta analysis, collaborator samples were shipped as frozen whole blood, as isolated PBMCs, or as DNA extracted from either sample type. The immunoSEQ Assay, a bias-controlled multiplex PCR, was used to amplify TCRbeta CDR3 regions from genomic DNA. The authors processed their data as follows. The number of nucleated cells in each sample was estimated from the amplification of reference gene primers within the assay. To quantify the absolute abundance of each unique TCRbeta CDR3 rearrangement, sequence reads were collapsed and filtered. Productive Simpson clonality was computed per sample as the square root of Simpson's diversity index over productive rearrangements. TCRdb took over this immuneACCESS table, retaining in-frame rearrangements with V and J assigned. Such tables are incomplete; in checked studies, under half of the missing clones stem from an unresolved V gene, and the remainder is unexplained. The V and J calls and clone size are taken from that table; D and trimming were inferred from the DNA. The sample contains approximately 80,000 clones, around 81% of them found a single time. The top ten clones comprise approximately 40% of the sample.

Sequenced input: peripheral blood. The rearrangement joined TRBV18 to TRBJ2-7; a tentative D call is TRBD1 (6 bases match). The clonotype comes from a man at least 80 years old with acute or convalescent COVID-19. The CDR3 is CASSPDRTSSYEQYF. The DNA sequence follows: TGTGCCAGCTCACCCGACAGGACAAGCTCCTACGAGCAGTACTTC.